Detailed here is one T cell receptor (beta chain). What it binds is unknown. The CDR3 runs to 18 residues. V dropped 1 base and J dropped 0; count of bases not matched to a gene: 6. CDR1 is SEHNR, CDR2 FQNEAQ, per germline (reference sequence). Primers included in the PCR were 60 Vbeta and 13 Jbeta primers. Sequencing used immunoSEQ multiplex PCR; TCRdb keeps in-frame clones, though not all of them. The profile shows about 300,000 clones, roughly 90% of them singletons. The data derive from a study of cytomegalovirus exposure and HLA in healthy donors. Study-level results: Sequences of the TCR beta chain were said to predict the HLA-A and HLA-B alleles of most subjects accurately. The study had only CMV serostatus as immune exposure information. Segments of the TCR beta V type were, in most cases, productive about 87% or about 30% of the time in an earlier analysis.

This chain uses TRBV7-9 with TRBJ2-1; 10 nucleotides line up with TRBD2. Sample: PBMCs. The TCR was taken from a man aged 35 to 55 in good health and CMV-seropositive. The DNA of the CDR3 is TGTGCCAGCAGCTTAGTCCGTGCTAGCGGGAGCTCCTACAATGAGCAGTTCTTC. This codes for CASSLVRASGSSYNEQFF. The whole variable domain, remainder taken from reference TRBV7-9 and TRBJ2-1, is DTGVSQNPRHKITKRGQNVTFRCDPISEHNRLYWYRQTLGQGPEFLTYFQNEAQLEKSRLLSDRFSAERPKGSFSTLEIQRTEQGDSAMYLCASSLVRASGSSYNEQFFGPGTRLTVL.